Listed below are T cell receptor beta chains from one sample, sequenced in a study of blood T cell repertoires in COVID-19. The method was immunoSEQ multiplex PCR; TCRdb's version includes in-frame clones alone and lacks a portion of them. The sample lists roughly 90,000 clones, roughly 90% occurring once. The sample taken for sequencing was peripheral blood. These receptors came from a human donor with active COVID-19. The donor label of this sample is uncertain. The conserved cysteine and the conserved F or W are not part of the CDR3 here.

v_gene	j_gene	CDR3aa
TRBV2	TRBJ2-5	ASRGTGEETQY
TRBV19	TRBJ2-7	ASSGRADSAYEQY
TRBV7-2	TRBJ1-6	ASSLDQGYNSPLH
TRBV9	TRBJ1-4	ASSTAAATNEKLF
TRBV10-3	TRBJ2-7	AISGGASGNPLLY
TRBV13	TRBJ2-1	ASSQSGTGEGEQF
TRBV19	TRBJ2-1	ASSIGTGNEQF
TRBV27	TRBJ2-7	ASSLSGYEQY
TRBV6-5	TRBJ1-4	ASGRVNEKLF
TRBV11-2	TRBJ2-5	ASSSTLAGGETQY
TRBV19	TRBJ2-3	ASSISDRGSTDTQY
TRBV9	TRBJ1-2	ASSAGLVVVTGNGYT
TRBV29-1	TRBJ2-3	SVEGGQGGTDTQY
TRBV5-1	TRBJ2-3	ASSEGLLSTDTQY
TRBV7-6	TRBJ2-2	ASSLGSGGTNTGELF
TRBV7-2	TRBJ2-5	ASSARTTQETQY
TRBV6-2/TRBV6-3	TRBJ1-1	ASRYYRDSEAFQAF
TRBV7-2	TRBJ2-1	ASRGRGNPYNEQF
TRBV11-2	TRBJ1-1	ASSLAGTGGTEAF
TRBV3-1/TRBV3-2	TRBJ1-1	ASSQEGRTEAF
TRBV6-2/TRBV6-3	TRBJ2-1	ASSYSSGGADEQF
TRBV11-2	TRBJ1-6	ASSFPGSNSPLH
TRBV3-1/TRBV3-2	TRBJ2-3	ASSQAGGLSTDTQY
TRBV7-9	TRBJ1-1	ASIKISGIGGAF
TRBV18	TRBJ2-7	ASSLSYEQY
TRBV7-2	TRBJ2-7	ASSRSGQVIYEQY
TRBV6-1	TRBJ2-7	ASSERGGEQY
TRBV20-1	TRBJ1-2	SARDTRGYT
TRBV7-9	TRBJ2-5	ASSPSGGDETQY
TRBV7-9	TRBJ2-3	ASSLAPTSTDTQY
TRBV5-1	TRBJ2-1	ATLPSPGSYNEQF
TRBV7-2	TRBJ2-2	ASSPPGSRGRTNTGELF
TRBV5-5	TRBJ1-6	ASSPGVAGWDSPLH
TRBV4-3	TRBJ1-6	ASSIGGIGSPLH
TRBV13	TRBJ2-2	ASRSGGRFANTGELF
TRBV25-1	TRBJ1-6	ASSDWGLSSYNSPLH
TRBV19	TRBJ2-3	ASSIATGTDTQY
TRBV19	TRBJ1-2	ASSLPGPGGVNYGYT
TRBV6-5	TRBJ1-2	ASSRSTGGIGYT
TRBV18	TRBJ1-5	ASSPQKGRGQPQH
TRBV7-9	TRBJ1-6	ASSLVLGDNSPLH
TRBV3-1/TRBV3-2	TRBJ2-1	ASSLWFSGGGSYNEQF
TRBV6-5	TRBJ1-1	ASSTSGALTEAF
TRBV20-1	TRBJ1-1	SADRGTEAF
TRBV27	TRBJ2-1	ASSVGTGIVIEQF